This T cell receptor (beta chain) was retrieved from a study of T cell repertoires in cytomegalovirus infection. Study observations and caveats: Ex vivo responses were dominated by HLA-C-restricted CMV-specific TCR beta clonotypes.

This clonotype came up many times. Its specificity is unknown. Germline V gene lookup returns CDR1 SGHTA and CDR2 FQGNSA. V was clipped by 3 bases and J by 6 bases, with 14 bases between them. This CDR3 has 15 amino acids. TCRdb processed the reads anew with MiXCR; each CDR3 protein has one entry. The table includes about 450,000 distinct CDR3 sequences, roughly 31% detected once. Material: PBMCs. This sequence originates from a human donor in good health (CMV status not recorded). Some clones in this sample may be carry-over from other donors' samples. The J gene is TRBJ2-2, the V gene TRBV7-2; D not resolved. The CDR3 DNA reads as TGTGCCAGCAGCTTGGGCCCCCCCGCCGCCGGGGAGCTGTTTTTT. Amino acids: CASSLGPPAAGELFF.